The sequence of this T cell receptor beta chain was determined in a study of spatial heterogeneity in lung cancer. Study-level information: The donor group consisted of under 90 patients who had untreated, early-stage non-small cell lung cancer. Detected sequences consistently included more beta-chain ones than alpha-chain ones.

The time point: blood at routine non-recurrence follow-up after resection. Tumor, nontumor lung or frozen PBMC supplied whole RNA that was sequenced unsorted. Germline V lookup: CDR1 SGHVS, CDR2 FNYEAQ. The CDR3 loop spans 15 amino acids. Trimming removed 6 bases at V and 8 bases at J, with 19 bases between. TCRdb ran MiXCR on the 5' RACE reads and lists one entry per CDR3 protein. The table has some 120,000 distinct CDR3 sequences, less than 15% seen once. The source is a male donor with early-stage non-small cell lung cancer. The source material was PBMCs, sampled at follow-up. V usage is TRBV7-6 and J usage is TRBJ1-4; TRBD1 might be the D (6 bases). The CDR3 here is CASRETGNEWEKLFF. The CDR3 nucleotides read TGTGCCAGCAGGGAAACAGGGAATGAGTGGGAAAAACTGTTTTTT.